The clone carrying this T cell receptor beta chain showed up many times. The data were taken from a study of regulatory T cells in long-lasting Graves disease. This CDR3 has 14 residues. Germline V CDR1 and CDR2: MDHEN, SYDVKM. Germline trimming cut 6 bases from V and 9 bases from J; bases unmatched to any gene: 12. Time point described: persistent/refractory GD, antithyroid drugs over 5 years with positive TRAb. PBMC-derived RNA was used for the TCR library. An endocrinology department in Xi'an, China, recruited the patients. Library construction for TCR beta used iRepertoire HTBI primers and Arm-PCR of CDR3 regions. TCRdb re-called the multiplex PCR reads with MiXCR, one entry per CDR3 protein. This sample has roughly 500,000 distinct CDR3 sequences, with 20% to 25% found just once.

This TCR was recovered from a female donor with Graves disease. The chain combines TRBV28 with TRBJ1-2; 8 nucleotides agree with TRBD1. Sequenced material: peripheral blood mononuclear cells (PBMCs), taken when the disease was refractory, from a patient treated with antithyroid drugs. The CDR3, as DNA: TGTGCCAGCAGCCTACCCCAGGGGGCAGGACGCTACACCTTC. Encoded protein: CASSLPQGAGRYTF.